This T cell receptor beta chain stems from a study of blood T cells in healthy people across ages. CDR3 length: 16 residues. After removal of 0 bases from V and 1 base from J, the junction contained 2 bases not matched to a gene. The V gene's germline CDR1 is LGHNA and CDR2 YNFKEQ. Findings of the study overall: In the absence of known donor CMV status, changes in expanded clonotypes were possibly confounded.

Notes on this clonotype: Its antigen is still unknown.

Through a sample-barcoded 5' primer and a J-beta primer mix, a second PCR was run for roughly 6 to 12 cycles. TCRdb re-derived calls from the 5' RACE reads in MiXCR, one entry per CDR3 protein. The data contain about 640,000 distinct CDR3 sequences, approximately 40% of them singletons. The chain combines TRBV4-2 with TRBJ1-5; 8 nucleotides match TRBD1. What was sequenced was blood. This TCR was recovered from an elderly man in good health. CDR3 loop: CASSQETGGSNQPQHF. The CDR3 DNA sequence: TGTGCCAGCAGCCAAGAAACAGGGGGGAGCAATCAGCCCCAGCATTTT.